This TCR beta chain was sequenced in a study of vaccination effects on CD4 cells after COVID-19. V lost 1 base to trimming and J lost 2 bases, with 13 bases between them. Germline V gene data show CDR1 as KGHDR and CDR2 as SFDVKD. The CDR3 totals 17 residues. Generated by immunoSEQ multiplex PCR, the TCRdb table keeps only in-frame clones and is missing some. This sample has tens of thousands of clones, with 60% to 80% found just once. To note about this clone: No antigen is known for it.

Expansion of antigen-specific CD4+ T cells with viral peptide pools was carried out by the ViraFEST assay before sequencing. An approximately 10-day culture period preceded the isolation of CD4+ T cells. Recipients of the vaccine had no prior SARS-CoV-2 infection and negative nucleocapsid antibodies. This sequence joins TRBV24-1 and TRBJ2-2, with TRBD1 as a possible D gene (6 bases). The sequence was obtained from a human donor who received a COVID-19 vaccine. Here the sequenced sample was CD4+ T cells from PBMCs cultured with HCoV-NL63 spike peptides, taken before COVID-19 vaccination. CDR3 DNA: TGTGCCACCAGTGATTTCTCGGACAGAGATAACACCGGGGAGCTGTTTTTT. It codes for CATSDFSDRDNTGELFF.